A selection of T cell receptor beta chains follows, all from one sample in a study of blood T cell repertoires in COVID-19. The method was immunoSEQ multiplex PCR; TCRdb's version includes in-frame clones alone and lacks a portion of them. The sample consists of fewer than 350,000 clones, about 86% of them appearing once. The sample was peripheral blood. The receptor set was obtained from a woman aged 25-40 years with COVID-19, enrolled during active disease. Each CDR3 is given with its conserved first and last residue. The order of the fields is J gene, D gene, clone size, V gene, CDR3 protein, CDR3 DNA. A D gene is named only where the DNA matches it firmly. Expanded clones get a size class; other rows say once, few or many, or leave the size out.

j_call: TRBJ2-4
d_call: TRBD2
clone_size: -
v_call: TRBV12-5
cdr3_aa: CASGFRLAGGFLAKNIQYF
cdr3_nt: TGTGCTAGTGGTTTCAGACTAGCGGGGGGCTTCCTAGCCAAAAACATTCAGTACTTC

j_call: TRBJ2-1
d_call: -
clone_size: -
v_call: TRBV19
cdr3_aa: CASSPGWRDYNEQFF
cdr3_nt: TGTGCCAGTAGTCCGGGTTGGCGGGATTACAATGAGCAGTTCTTC

j_call: TRBJ1-5
d_call: -
clone_size: -
v_call: TRBV6-5
cdr3_aa: CASPHLGGGMAQHF
cdr3_nt: TGTGCCAGCCCACACCTGGGCGGGGGAATGGCCCAGCATTTT

j_call: TRBJ2-3
d_call: -
clone_size: once
v_call: TRBV19
cdr3_aa: CASSIPPGTYSTDTQYF
cdr3_nt: TGTGCCAGTAGTATCCCCCCAGGGACATATAGCACAGATACGCAGTATTTT

j_call: TRBJ2-5
d_call: TRBD2
clone_size: few
v_call: TRBV6-1
cdr3_aa: CASSEMAGGPETQYF
cdr3_nt: TGTGCCAGCAGTGAAATGGCGGGGGGGCCGGAGACCCAGTACTTC

j_call: TRBJ1-4
d_call: -
clone_size: -
v_call: TRBV9
cdr3_aa: CASSVGAAQVEKLFF
cdr3_nt: TGTGCCAGCAGCGTAGGGGCCGCCCAGGTTGAAAAACTGTTTTTT

j_call: TRBJ2-6
d_call: -
clone_size: -
v_call: TRBV5-1
cdr3_aa: CASSSPTGHSGANVLTF
cdr3_nt: TGCGCCAGCAGCTCACCAACCGGACACTCTGGGGCCAACGTCCTGACTTTC

j_call: TRBJ1-2
d_call: -
clone_size: -
v_call: TRBV24-1
cdr3_aa: CATSSGVSGYTF
cdr3_nt: TGTGCCACCAGTTCAGGGGTTTCGGGCTACACCTTC

j_call: TRBJ2-7
d_call: TRBD1
clone_size: few
v_call: TRBV6-5
cdr3_aa: CASTGLQGAGEQYF
cdr3_nt: TGTGCCAGCACAGGCTTACAGGGGGCCGGGGAGCAGTACTTC

j_call: TRBJ2-7
d_call: -
clone_size: -
v_call: TRBV5-4
cdr3_aa: CASSPGQNYEQYF
cdr3_nt: TGTGCCAGCAGCCCCGGACAGAACTACGAGCAGTACTTC

j_call: TRBJ1-5
d_call: -
clone_size: few
v_call: TRBV11-2
cdr3_aa: CASSLSRGKDQPQHF
cdr3_nt: TGTGCCAGCAGCTTAAGTAGAGGCAAGGATCAGCCCCAGCATTTT

j_call: TRBJ2-5
d_call: TRBD1
clone_size: -
v_call: TRBV27
cdr3_aa: CASSRNDRVETQYF
cdr3_nt: TGTGCCAGCAGCCGCAACGACAGGGTTGAGACCCAGTACTTC

j_call: TRBJ2-7
d_call: TRBD2
clone_size: -
v_call: TRBV9
cdr3_aa: CASSRTSNYEQYF
cdr3_nt: TGTGCCAGCAGCCGGACTAGCAACTACGAGCAGTACTTC

j_call: TRBJ2-6
d_call: TRBD1
clone_size: -
v_call: TRBV3-1/TRBV3-2
cdr3_aa: CASSRGQGAGANVLTF
cdr3_nt: TGTGCCAGCAGCCGAGGACAGGGCGCTGGGGCCAACGTCCTGACTTTC

j_call: TRBJ1-4
d_call: -
clone_size: -
v_call: TRBV30
cdr3_aa: CAWSSGTFAEKLFF
cdr3_nt: TGTGCCTGGAGTAGCGGGACCTTCGCAGAAAAACTGTTTTTT

j_call: TRBJ2-1
d_call: TRBD1
clone_size: -
v_call: TRBV24-1
cdr3_aa: CATSDTGTGYNEQFF
cdr3_nt: TGTGCCACCAGTGATACCGGGACAGGATACAATGAGCAGTTCTTC

j_call: TRBJ2-7
d_call: -
clone_size: -
v_call: TRBV23-1
cdr3_aa: CASSPNVTQGSYEQYF
cdr3_nt: TGCGCCAGCAGTCCCAACGTGACCCAGGGATCCTACGAGCAGTACTTC

j_call: TRBJ2-1
d_call: TRBD2
clone_size: -
v_call: TRBV11-2
cdr3_aa: CASSFRGGRYSYNEQFF
cdr3_nt: TGTGCCAGCAGCTTTCGCGGGGGGCGATACTCCTACAATGAGCAGTTCTTC

j_call: TRBJ1-3
d_call: TRBD1
clone_size: -
v_call: TRBV14
cdr3_aa: CASSRDRSGNTIYF
cdr3_nt: TGTGCCAGCAGCCGGGACAGGTCTGGAAACACCATATATTTT

j_call: TRBJ1-2
d_call: TRBD1
clone_size: -
v_call: TRBV15
cdr3_aa: CATSRDLGTAYNYGYTF
cdr3_nt: TGTGCCACCAGCAGAGATCTCGGGACAGCGTATAACTATGGCTACACCTTC

j_call: TRBJ1-1
d_call: TRBD1
clone_size: -
v_call: TRBV5-6
cdr3_aa: CASSLTQTTGTKAFF
cdr3_nt: TGTGCCAGCAGTTTAACCCAAACGACAGGGACAAAAGCTTTCTTT

j_call: TRBJ2-2
d_call: TRBD2
clone_size: -
v_call: TRBV5-1
cdr3_aa: CASSPLLAGQAGELFF
cdr3_nt: TGCGCCAGCAGCCCCCTCCTAGCGGGGCAGGCCGGGGAGCTGTTTTTT

j_call: TRBJ2-1
d_call: TRBD2
clone_size: -
v_call: TRBV19
cdr3_aa: CASLAGGYYNEQFF
cdr3_nt: TGTGCCAGCCTGGCGGGGGGCTATTACAATGAGCAGTTCTTC

j_call: TRBJ2-7
d_call: -
clone_size: once
v_call: TRBV6-5
cdr3_aa: CASSYSTTSPYEQYF
cdr3_nt: TGTGCCAGCAGTTACTCGACAACCAGCCCCTACGAGCAGTACTTC

j_call: TRBJ2-7
d_call: TRBD2
clone_size: few
v_call: TRBV19
cdr3_aa: CASSLAGDEQYF
cdr3_nt: TGTGCCAGTAGCCTGGCGGGGGACGAGCAGTACTTC

j_call: TRBJ2-5
d_call: -
clone_size: -
v_call: TRBV2
cdr3_aa: CASRGDFKVETQYF
cdr3_nt: TGTGCCAGCAGGGGGGACTTTAAGGTAGAGACCCAGTACTTC

j_call: TRBJ2-3
d_call: TRBD2
clone_size: -
v_call: TRBV9
cdr3_aa: CASSVASGGFTDTQYF
cdr3_nt: TGTGCCAGCAGCGTTGCTAGCGGGGGGTTCACAGATACGCAGTATTTT

j_call: TRBJ2-1
d_call: -
clone_size: -
v_call: TRBV4-1
cdr3_aa: CASSQEGRGAHNEQFF
cdr3_nt: TGCGCCAGCAGCCAAGAGGGACGGGGGGCACACAATGAGCAGTTCTTC

j_call: TRBJ1-1
d_call: -
clone_size: once
v_call: TRBV11-1
cdr3_aa: CASSLANALNTEAFF
cdr3_nt: TGTGCCAGCAGCTTAGCGAACGCGTTGAACACTGAAGCTTTCTTT

j_call: TRBJ1-1
d_call: -
clone_size: -
v_call: TRBV11-2
cdr3_aa: CASSLGTRVPNTEAFF
cdr3_nt: TGTGCCAGCAGCTTAGGCACCAGGGTCCCGAACACTGAAGCTTTCTTT

j_call: TRBJ2-7
d_call: -
clone_size: -
v_call: TRBV25-1
cdr3_aa: CASRRVGGPYEQYF
cdr3_nt: TGTGCCAGCAGGAGGGTAGGGGGACCCTACGAGCAGTACTTC